The 17 T cell receptor beta chains given below trace back to one sample, sequenced in a study of T cell responses to AZD1222 COVID-19 vaccine. Generated by immunoSEQ multiplex PCR, the TCRdb table keeps only in-frame clones and is missing some. The sample has tens of thousands of clones; roughly 87% are singletons. The sample here was peripheral blood, taken 28 days after the second AZD1222 dose. The source of these receptors is an adult who received the AZD1222 COVID-19 vaccine.

This clone was found once. The chain carries TRBV7-6 and TRBJ2-1; 11 bases match TRBD2. There are 16 residues in the CDR3. V lost 1 base, J lost 9 bases, and 8 bases stayed unmatched. Germline CDR1 is SGHVS and CDR2 is FNYEAQ. This CDR3 is CASSLGGSSGRSEQFF. The CDR3 DNA reads as TGTGCCAGCAGCTTAGGGGGCTCTAGCGGGAGGTCTGAGCAGTTCTTC.

This chain joins TRBV28 and TRBJ1-5; tentatively, D is TRBD1 (6 bases). The V end lost 6 bases, the J end lost 1 base, and 13 bases lay between the germline ends. This CDR3 spans 15 amino acids. From germline, CDR1 is MDHEN and CDR2 SYDVKM. The CDR3 DNA reads TGTGCCAGCAGGACCCGACAGGAAAGCAATCAGCCCCAGCATTTT. It specifies CASRTRQESNQPQHF.

This chain links TRBV5-6 with TRBJ2-5, with TRBD1 matching over 8 bases. The CDR3 loop spans 19 amino acids. CDR1 is SGHDT, CDR2 YYEEEE, per germline. V shed 4 bases and J 5 bases; nucleotides not matched to a gene: 22. The CDR3 loop reads CASSGVIGQGGGLWETQYF. In DNA form, the CDR3 reads TGTGCCAGCAGCGGTGTGATTGGACAGGGAGGTGGTTTGTGGGAGACCCAGTACTTC.

This clone was recorded only once. The chain recombines TRBV11-1 with TRBJ2-5; 10 nucleotides match TRBD1. Germline CDR1 is SGHAT and CDR2 is FQDESV (reference sequence). This CDR3 region has 15 residues. V shed 4 bases, J shed 5 bases, and the junction held 7 bases outside the gene matches. CDR3 nucleotide sequence: TGTGCCAGCAGCTGGGCGACAGGGGGCTATGAGACCCAGTACTTC. Translated: CASSWATGGYETQYF. The entire variable domain, with the rest obtained from reference TRBV11-1 and TRBJ2-5, is as follows: EAEVAQSPRYKITEKSQAVAFWCDPISGHATLYWYRQILGQGPELLVQFQDESVVDDSQLPKDRFSAERLKGVDSTLKIQPAELGDSAMYLCASSWATGGYETQYFGPGTRLLVL.

CDR3 coding DNA: TGTGCCAGCAGCCTATTAGCGGGAGGTTCGGCAGATACGCAGTATTTT. Its translation: CASSLLAGGSADTQYF. This sequence joins TRBV7-3 and TRBJ2-3; 10 nucleotides agree with TRBD2. CDR3 size: 16 residues. Trimming removed 5 bases from V and 4 bases from J; junction bases left unmatched: 9. The germline CDR1 and CDR2 sequences are SGHTA and FQGTGA.

The chain carries TRBV5-6 and TRBJ2-7; D remains ambiguous. Germline lookup yields CDR1 SGHDT and CDR2 YYEEEE. The germline V and J ends were trimmed by 2 bases and 2 bases, with 11 bases remaining between them. The CDR3 runs 14 residues. The CDR3 DNA reads TGTGCCAGCAGCTTTGGTCCCTTGGCCTACGAGCAGTACTTC. This translates into CASSFGPLAYEQYF.

This clone appeared a single time. The V call is TRBV5-4, the J call TRBJ2-5; 8 bases match TRBD2. The CDR3 sequence is 18 residues long. Trimming at V came to 5 bases and at J to 1 base, leaving 16 bases not matched to a gene. CDR1 and CDR2 (germline): SGHNT, YYREEE (reference sequence). CDR3 sequence: CASSPRGLASGLQETQYF. The CDR3 DNA is TGTGCCAGCAGTCCGAGGGGGTTAGCTAGCGGGCTCCAAGAGACCCAGTACTTC.

CDR3 residues: CASRTIRGPYNEQFF. The CDR3 bases are TGTGCCAGCAGGACGATCAGGGGCCCCTACAATGAGCAGTTCTTC. The J gene is TRBJ2-1, the V gene TRBV6-5; tentatively, D is TRBD1 (6 bases). There are 15 residues in the CDR3. Per germline, CDR1 MNHEY and CDR2 SVGAGI. Deletions cut 6 bases from V and 2 bases from J, with 14 bases between.

The chain has TRBV24-1 and TRBJ2-4; no reliable D call. The germline gives CDR1 KGHDR, CDR2 SFDVKD. There are 15 residues in the CDR3. Deletions cut 3 bases from V and 1 base from J, with 9 bases between. The CDR3 coding sequence is TGTGCCACCAGTGATAGGAACGCGGCCAAAAACATTCAGTACTTC. Encoded protein: CATSDRNAAKNIQYF.

The chain carries TRBV5-1 and TRBJ1-1; weak D call: TRBD1 (5 bases). The CDR3 consists of 14 residues. CDR1 is SGHRS, CDR2 YFSETQ, per germline. V dropped 7 bases and J dropped 10 bases, with 23 bases sitting between them. The CDR3 DNA sequence: TGCGCCAGCGGCTCCGGGACCGCTAAAGACGGAGCTTTCTTT. Translated: CASGSGTAKDGAFF. The full variable domain, in which reference TRBV5-1 and TRBJ1-1 provide the parts outside the CDR3, is KAGVTQTPRYLIKTRGQQVTLSCSPISGHRSVSWYQQTPGQGLQFLFEYFSETQRNKGNFPGRFSGRQFSNSRSEMNVSTLELGDSALYLCASGSGTAKDGAFFGQGTRLTVV.

For the CDR3, the DNA is TGCGCCAGCAGCTCGACGGGACAGGGCTTAGTGAACACTGAAGCTTTCTTT. Translated, it gives CASSSTGQGLVNTEAFF. This chain links TRBV5-1 with TRBJ1-1; 9 bases are shared with TRBD1. Germline lookup yields CDR1 SGHRS and CDR2 YFSETQ. CDR3 size: 17 residues. V lost 3 bases and J lost 0; bases outside the gene matches: 9. Supplemented by reference TRBV5-1 and TRBJ1-1, the full variable domain reads KAGVTQTPRYLIKTRGQQVTLSCSPISGHRSVSWYQQTPGQGLQFLFEYFSETQRNKGNFPGRFSGRQFSNSRSEMNVSTLELGDSALYLCASSSTGQGLVNTEAFFGQGTRLTVV.

The rearrangement joins TRBV6-1 to TRBJ2-3; maybe TRBD1 (6 bases). Per germline, CDR1 MNHNS and CDR2 SASEGT. Trimming left V 10 bases short and J 9 bases short, with 17 bases between. The CDR3 covers 12 residues. The CDR3 region is CATEGGSATQYF. The CDR3 nucleotides read TGTGCCACCGAAGGGGGTAGTGCCACGCAGTATTTT.

The CDR3 loop reads CASIRGLNQPQHF. The CDR3 DNA reads TGTGCCAGCATCAGAGGTCTCAATCAGCCCCAGCATTTT. The chain combines TRBV6-6 with TRBJ1-5; D is undetermined. The CDR3 runs to 13 residues. Germline assignment: CDR1 MNHNY and CDR2 SVGAGI (reference sequence). V was cut by 7 bases and J by 3 bases, with 10 bases left in between.

The genes are TRBV4-2 and TRBJ2-7, with D maybe TRBD1 (6 bases). Trimming shortened V by 1 base and J by 0 bases, and 13 bases separated the two germline ends. Germline V gives CDR1 LGHNA, CDR2 YNFKEQ. The CDR3 is 16 amino acids. The CDR3 loop reads CASSQGGPTGSYEQYF. The CDR3 nucleotides are TGTGCCAGCAGCCAAGGGGGTCCGACAGGCTCCTACGAGCAGTACTTC.

This chain joins TRBV7-3 and TRBJ1-1, with D tentatively TRBD1 (6 bases). Deletions cut 2 bases from V and 5 bases from J, with 9 bases between. CDR3 size: 13 residues. Per the germline V gene, CDR1 is SGHTA and CDR2 is FQGTGA. CDR3 DNA: TGTGCCAGCAGCTTAGATAGGGGGACTGAAGCTTTCTTT. It specifies CASSLDRGTEAFF. Full variable domain (remainder filled in from reference TRBV7-3 and TRBJ1-1): GAGVSQTPSNKVTEKGKYVELRCDPISGHTALYWYRQSLGQGPEFLIYFQGTGAADDSGLPNDRFFAVRPEGSVSTLKIQRTERGDSAVYLCASSLDRGTEAFFGQGTRLTVV.

This chain connects TRBV5-1 to TRBJ2-3; D uncertain. CDR3 length: 15 residues. In germline, CDR1 is SGHRS, CDR2 YFSETQ. Trimming stripped 0 bases from V and 0 bases from J, with 8 bases between. CDR3 DNA: TGCGCCAGCAGCTTGGGTGGGCGGAGCACAGATACGCAGTATTTT. As protein: CASSLGGRSTDTQYF.

This clone was seen only once. The chain has TRBV3-1 (or the pseudogene TRBV3-2) and TRBJ1-4; 9 bases map to TRBD1. Trimming cost V 1 base and J 7 bases; bases outside gene matches: 4. CDR1 is LGHDT, CDR2 YNNKEL, per germline (reference sequence). The CDR3 has 15 residues. The CDR3 DNA is TGTGCCAGCAGCCAAGCCGGGACAGGGTTTGAAAAACTGTTTTTT. Encoded protein: CASSQAGTGFEKLFF.